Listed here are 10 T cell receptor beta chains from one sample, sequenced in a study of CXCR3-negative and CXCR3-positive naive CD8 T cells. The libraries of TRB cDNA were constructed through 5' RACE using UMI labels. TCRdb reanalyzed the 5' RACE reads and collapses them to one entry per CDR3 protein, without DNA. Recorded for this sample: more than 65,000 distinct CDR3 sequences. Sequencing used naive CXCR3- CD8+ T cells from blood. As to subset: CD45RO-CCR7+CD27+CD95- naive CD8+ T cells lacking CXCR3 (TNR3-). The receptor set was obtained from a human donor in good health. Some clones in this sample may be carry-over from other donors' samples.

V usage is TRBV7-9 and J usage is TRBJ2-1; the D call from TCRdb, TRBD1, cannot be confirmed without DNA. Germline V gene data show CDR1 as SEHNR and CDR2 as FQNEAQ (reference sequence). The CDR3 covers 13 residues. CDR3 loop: CASSFPRANEQFF.

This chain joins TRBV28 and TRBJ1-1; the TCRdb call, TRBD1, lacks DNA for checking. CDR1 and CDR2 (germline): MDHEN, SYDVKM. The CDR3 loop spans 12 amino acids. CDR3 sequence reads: CASSLGQGLAFF.

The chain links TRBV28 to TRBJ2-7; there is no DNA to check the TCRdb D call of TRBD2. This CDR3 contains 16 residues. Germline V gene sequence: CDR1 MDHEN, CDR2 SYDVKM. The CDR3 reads CASSPWTLGISYEQYF.

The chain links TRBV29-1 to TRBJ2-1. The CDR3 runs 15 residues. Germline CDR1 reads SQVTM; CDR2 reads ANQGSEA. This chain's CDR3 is CSVDGQEYSYNEQFF.

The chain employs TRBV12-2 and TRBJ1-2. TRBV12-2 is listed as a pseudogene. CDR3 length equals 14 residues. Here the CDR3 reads CASRLKGNSYGYTF.

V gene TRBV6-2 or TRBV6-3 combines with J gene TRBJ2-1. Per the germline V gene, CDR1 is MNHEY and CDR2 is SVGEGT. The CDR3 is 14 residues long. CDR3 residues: CASILRVFYNEQFF.

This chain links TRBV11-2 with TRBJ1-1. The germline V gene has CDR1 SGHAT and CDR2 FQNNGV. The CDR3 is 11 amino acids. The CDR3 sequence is CASSWGTEAFF. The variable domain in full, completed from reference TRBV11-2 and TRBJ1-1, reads EAGVAQSPRYKIIEKRQSVAFWCNPISGHATLYWYQQILGQGPKLLIQFQNNGVVDDSQLPKDRFSAERLKGVDSTLKIQPAKLEDSAVYLCASSWGTEAFFGQGTRLTVV.

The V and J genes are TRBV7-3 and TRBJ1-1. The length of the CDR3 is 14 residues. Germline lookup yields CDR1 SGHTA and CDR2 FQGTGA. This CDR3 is CASSLIGVNTEAFF.

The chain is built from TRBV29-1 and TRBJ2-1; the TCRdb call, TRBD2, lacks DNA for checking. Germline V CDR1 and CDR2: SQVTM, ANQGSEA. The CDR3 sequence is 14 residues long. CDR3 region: CSVDGWRESNEQFF.

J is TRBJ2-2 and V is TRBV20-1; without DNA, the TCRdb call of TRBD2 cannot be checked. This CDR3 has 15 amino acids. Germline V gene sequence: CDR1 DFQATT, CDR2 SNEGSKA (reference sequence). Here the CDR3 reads CSARVRGENTGELFF.